Sequencing of this TCR beta chain was carried out in a study of long-term antiretroviral therapy in people with HIV. The study, taken as a whole, reports: Control repertoires displayed wider CDR3 length ranges than the HIV repertoires. Following ART, diversity rose but still fell short of transplant donor controls.

Without exception, participants with HIV were treated in the United States. There are a few counts of this clone. As yet, its antigen is unknown. Running of the v3.0 immunoSEQ assay took place at survey level. Researchers set sequencing to target roughly 35,000-55,000 T-cell genomes per sample. Clones were read by immunoSEQ multiplex PCR, and TCRdb kept only the in-frame ones, dropping some. The table records about 28,000 clones, 75% to 85% of them present only once. CDR1 and CDR2 (germline): LNHDA, SQIVND (reference sequence). V was clipped by 1 base and J by 8 bases, with 12 bases between them. CDR3 size: 14 residues.

Source: unsorted PBMCs, taken 0.3 years after starting antiretroviral therapy. The gene calls are TRBV19 and TRBJ2-1; no reliable D call. The clonotype was recovered from a man aged 35 to 55 with HIV. The CDR3 reads CASSIGPRGDEQFF. The DNA for the CDR3 is TGTGCCAGTAGTATAGGGCCCCGCGGCGATGAGCAGTTCTTC. Full variable domain (outside the CDR3, taken from reference TRBV19 and TRBJ2-1): DGGITQSPKYLFRKEGQNVTLSCEQNLNHDAMYWYRQDPGQGLRLIYYSQIVNDFQKGDIAEGYSVSREKKESFPLTVTSAQKNPTAFYLCASSIGPRGDEQFFGPGTRLTVL.